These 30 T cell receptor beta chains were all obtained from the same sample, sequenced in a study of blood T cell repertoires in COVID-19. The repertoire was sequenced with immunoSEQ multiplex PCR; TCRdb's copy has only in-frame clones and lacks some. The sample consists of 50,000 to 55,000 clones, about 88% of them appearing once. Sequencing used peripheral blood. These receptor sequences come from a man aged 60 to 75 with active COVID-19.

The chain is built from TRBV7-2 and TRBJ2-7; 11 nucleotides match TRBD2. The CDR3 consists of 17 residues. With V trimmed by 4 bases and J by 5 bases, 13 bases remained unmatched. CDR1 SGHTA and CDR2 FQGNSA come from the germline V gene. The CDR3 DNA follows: TGTGCCAGCAGCTCGGGACTAGCGGTTTGGGGCGCTGACGAGCAGTACTTC. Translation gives CASSSGLAVWGADEQYF.

The CDR3 DNA follows: TGTGCCAGCAGCTTGCGCGCAGGGGGTCACACCGGGGAGCTGTTTTTT. It codes for CASSLRAGGHTGELFF. This chain uses TRBV5-6 with TRBJ2-2; TRBD1 aligns across 7 bases. The V gene's germline CDR1 is SGHDT and CDR2 YYEEEE. The CDR3 runs 16 residues. V trimming: 1 base; J trimming: 3 bases; junction bases outside the gene matches: 6.

The CDR3 DNA is TGTGCCAGCAGTTTATTAAGTAGATCCTACGAGCAGTACTTC. Translating gives CASSLLSRSYEQYF. The J gene is TRBJ2-7, the V gene TRBV27; D unclear. The CDR3 has 14 residues. CDR1 is MNHEY, CDR2 SMNVEV, per germline (reference sequence). Trimming removed 1 base at V and 1 base at J, with 8 bases between.

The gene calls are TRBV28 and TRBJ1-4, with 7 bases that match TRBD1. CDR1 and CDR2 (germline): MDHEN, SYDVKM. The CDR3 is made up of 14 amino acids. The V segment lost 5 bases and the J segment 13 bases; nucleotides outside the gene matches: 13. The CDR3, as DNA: TGTGCCAGCAGTGGGGGGACAGAGGAGGATAGACTGTTTTTT. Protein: CASSGGTEEDRLFF.

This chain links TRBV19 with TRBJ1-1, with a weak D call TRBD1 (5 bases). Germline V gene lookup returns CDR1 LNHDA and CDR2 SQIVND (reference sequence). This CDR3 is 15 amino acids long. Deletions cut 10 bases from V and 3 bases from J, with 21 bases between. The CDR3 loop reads CATRRWEVGDTEAFF. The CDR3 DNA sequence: TGTGCCACCCGAAGATGGGAAGTAGGGGACACTGAAGCTTTCTTT.

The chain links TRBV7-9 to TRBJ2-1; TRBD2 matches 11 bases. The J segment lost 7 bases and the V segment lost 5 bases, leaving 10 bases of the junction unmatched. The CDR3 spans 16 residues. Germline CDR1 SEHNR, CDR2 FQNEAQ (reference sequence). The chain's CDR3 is CASSSPGLAAKNEQFF. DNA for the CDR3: TGTGCCAGCAGCAGCCCGGGACTAGCGGCCAAGAATGAGCAGTTCTTC.

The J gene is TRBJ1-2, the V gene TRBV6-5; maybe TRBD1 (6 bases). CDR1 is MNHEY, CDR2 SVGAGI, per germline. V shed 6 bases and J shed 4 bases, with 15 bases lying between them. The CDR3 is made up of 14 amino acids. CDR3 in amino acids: CASSRDTSGYGYTF. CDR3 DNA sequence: TGTGCCAGCAGCCGGGACACGTCTGGCTATGGCTACACCTTC.

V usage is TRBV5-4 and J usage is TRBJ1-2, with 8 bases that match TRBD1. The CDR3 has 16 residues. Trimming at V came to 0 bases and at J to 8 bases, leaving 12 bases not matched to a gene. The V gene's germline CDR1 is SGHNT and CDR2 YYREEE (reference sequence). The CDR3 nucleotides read TGTGCCAGCAGCTTGGCCGCAGGACAGGGTGTACAAGGCTACACCTTC. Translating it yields CASSLAAGQGVQGYTF.

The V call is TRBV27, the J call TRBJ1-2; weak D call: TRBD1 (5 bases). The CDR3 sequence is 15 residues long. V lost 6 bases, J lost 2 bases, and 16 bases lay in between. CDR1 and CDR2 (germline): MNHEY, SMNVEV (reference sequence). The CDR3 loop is CASSHKSGRNYGYTF. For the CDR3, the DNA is TGTGCCAGCAGCCATAAATCAGGGCGGAACTATGGCTACACCTTC.

The CDR3 region has the DNA TGTGCCAGCAGTGCCAGCGGGAGGACAGATACGCAGTATTTT. Translated, it gives CASSASGRTDTQYF. The chain employs TRBV2 and TRBJ2-3; 9 bases map to TRBD2. V lost 4 bases and J lost 3; bases outside the gene matches: 2. Germline CDR1 reads SNHLY; CDR2 reads FYNNEI. The CDR3 is made up of 14 amino acids.

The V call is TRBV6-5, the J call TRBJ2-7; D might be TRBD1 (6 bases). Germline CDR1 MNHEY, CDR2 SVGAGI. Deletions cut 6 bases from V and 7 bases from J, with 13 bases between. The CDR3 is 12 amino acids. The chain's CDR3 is CASSPTGWEQYF. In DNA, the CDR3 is TGTGCCAGCAGCCCGACAGGTTGGGAGCAGTACTTC.

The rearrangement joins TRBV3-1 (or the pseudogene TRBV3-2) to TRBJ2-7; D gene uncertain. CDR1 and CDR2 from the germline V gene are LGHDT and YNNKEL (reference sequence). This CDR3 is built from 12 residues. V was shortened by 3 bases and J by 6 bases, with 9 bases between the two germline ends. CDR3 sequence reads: CASSHDTREQYF. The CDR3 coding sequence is TGTGCCAGCAGCCACGACACCCGCGAGCAGTACTTC.

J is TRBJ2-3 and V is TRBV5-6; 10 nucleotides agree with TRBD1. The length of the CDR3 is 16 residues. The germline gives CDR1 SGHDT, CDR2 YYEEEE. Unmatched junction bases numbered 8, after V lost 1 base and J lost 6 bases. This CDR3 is CASSLRGQGNLDTQYF. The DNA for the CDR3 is TGTGCCAGCAGCTTGAGGGGACAGGGGAATCTTGATACGCAGTATTTT.

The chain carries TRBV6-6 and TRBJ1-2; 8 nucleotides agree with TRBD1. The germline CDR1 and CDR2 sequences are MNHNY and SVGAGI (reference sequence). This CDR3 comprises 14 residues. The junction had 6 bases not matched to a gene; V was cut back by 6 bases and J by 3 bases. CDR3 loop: CASRRVGQDYGYTF. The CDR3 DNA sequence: TGTGCCAGCAGGCGGGTGGGACAGGACTATGGCTACACCTTC.

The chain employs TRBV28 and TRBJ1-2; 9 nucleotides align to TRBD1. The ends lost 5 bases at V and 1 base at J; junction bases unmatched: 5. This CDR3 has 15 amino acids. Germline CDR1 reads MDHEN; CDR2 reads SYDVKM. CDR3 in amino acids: CASSEWTGVNYGYTF. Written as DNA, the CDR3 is TGTGCCAGCAGTGAATGGACAGGGGTTAACTATGGCTACACCTTC.

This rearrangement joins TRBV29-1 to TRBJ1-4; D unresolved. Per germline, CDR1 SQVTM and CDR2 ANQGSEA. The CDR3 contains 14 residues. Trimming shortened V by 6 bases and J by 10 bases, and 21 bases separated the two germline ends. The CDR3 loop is CSVTPGGLSGKLFF. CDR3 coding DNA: TGCAGCGTCACCCCGGGAGGTCTCAGTGGAAAACTGTTTTTT.

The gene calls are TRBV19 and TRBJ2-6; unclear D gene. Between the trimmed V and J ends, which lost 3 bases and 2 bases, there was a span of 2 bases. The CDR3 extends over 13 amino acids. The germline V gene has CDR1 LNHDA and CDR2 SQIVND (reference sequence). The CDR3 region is CASSITGANVLTF. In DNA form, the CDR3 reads TGTGCCAGTAGTATTACTGGGGCCAACGTCCTGACTTTC. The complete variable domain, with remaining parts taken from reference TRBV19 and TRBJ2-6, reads DGGITQSPKYLFRKEGQNVTLSCEQNLNHDAMYWYRQDPGQGLRLIYYSQIVNDFQKGDIAEGYSVSREKKESFPLTVTSAQKNPTAFYLCASSITGANVLTFGAGSRLTVL.

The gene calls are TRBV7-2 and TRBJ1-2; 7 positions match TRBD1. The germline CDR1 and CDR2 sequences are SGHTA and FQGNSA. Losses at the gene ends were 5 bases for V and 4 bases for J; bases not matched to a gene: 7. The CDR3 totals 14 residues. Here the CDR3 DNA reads TGTGCCAGCAGCGCAAGGGGGCAGGGCTATGGCTACACCTTC. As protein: CASSARGQGYGYTF.

As DNA, the CDR3 is TGTGCCAGCAGCCAAGATGTCAGGTACGGCCAGCCCCAGCATTTT. Residues: CASSQDVRYGQPQHF. This chain uses TRBV4-2 with TRBJ1-5; D unclear. V gave up 0 bases and J gave up 7 bases, with 13 bases separating them. Germline values: CDR1 LGHNA, CDR2 YNFKEQ. This CDR3 has 15 residues.

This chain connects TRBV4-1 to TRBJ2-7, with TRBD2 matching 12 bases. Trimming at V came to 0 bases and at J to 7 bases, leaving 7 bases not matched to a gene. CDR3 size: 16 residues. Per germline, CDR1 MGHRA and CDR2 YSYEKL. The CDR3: CASSQDPGLAGGEQYF. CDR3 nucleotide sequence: TGCGCCAGCAGCCAAGATCCGGGACTAGCGGGCGGGGAGCAGTACTTC.

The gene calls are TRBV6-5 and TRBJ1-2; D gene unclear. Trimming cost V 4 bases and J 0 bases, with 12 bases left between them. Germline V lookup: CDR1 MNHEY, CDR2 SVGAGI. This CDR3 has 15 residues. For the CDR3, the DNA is TGTGCCAGCAGTTCCGACATGGTAGCTAACTATGGCTACACCTTC. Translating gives CASSSDMVANYGYTF.

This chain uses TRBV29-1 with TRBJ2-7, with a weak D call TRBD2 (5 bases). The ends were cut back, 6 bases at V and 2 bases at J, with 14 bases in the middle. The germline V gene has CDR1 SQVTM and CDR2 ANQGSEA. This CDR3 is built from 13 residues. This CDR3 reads CSVKKDLTYEQYF. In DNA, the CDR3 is TGCAGCGTCAAAAAGGACTTAACCTACGAGCAGTACTTC.

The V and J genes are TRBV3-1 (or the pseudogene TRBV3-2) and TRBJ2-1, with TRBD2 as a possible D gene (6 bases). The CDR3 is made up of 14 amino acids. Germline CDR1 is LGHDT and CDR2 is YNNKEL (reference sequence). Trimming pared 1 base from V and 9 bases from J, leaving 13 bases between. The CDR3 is CASSQGGLSVEQFF. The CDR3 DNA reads TGTGCCAGCAGCCAAGGGGGACTTAGTGTTGAGCAGTTCTTC.

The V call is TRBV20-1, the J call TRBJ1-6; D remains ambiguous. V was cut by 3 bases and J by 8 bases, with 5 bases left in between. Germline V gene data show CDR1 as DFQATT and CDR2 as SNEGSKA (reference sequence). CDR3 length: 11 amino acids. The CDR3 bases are TGCAGTGCTAGTTCAGATTCACCCCTCCACTTT. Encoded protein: CSASSDSPLHF.

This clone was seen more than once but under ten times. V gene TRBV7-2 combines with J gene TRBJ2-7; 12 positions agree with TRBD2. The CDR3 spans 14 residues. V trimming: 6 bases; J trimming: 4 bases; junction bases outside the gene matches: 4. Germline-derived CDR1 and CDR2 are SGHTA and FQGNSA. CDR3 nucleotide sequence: TGTGCCAGCAGGCTAGCGGGAGGGCTGTACGAGCAGTACTTC. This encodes CASRLAGGLYEQYF.

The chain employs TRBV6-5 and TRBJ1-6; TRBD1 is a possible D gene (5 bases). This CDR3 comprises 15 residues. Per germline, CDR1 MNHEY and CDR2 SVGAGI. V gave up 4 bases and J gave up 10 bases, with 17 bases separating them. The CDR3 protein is CASSSPPAGRSPLHF. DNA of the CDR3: TGTGCCAGCAGTTCCCCCCCGGCAGGGAGGTCACCCCTCCACTTT.

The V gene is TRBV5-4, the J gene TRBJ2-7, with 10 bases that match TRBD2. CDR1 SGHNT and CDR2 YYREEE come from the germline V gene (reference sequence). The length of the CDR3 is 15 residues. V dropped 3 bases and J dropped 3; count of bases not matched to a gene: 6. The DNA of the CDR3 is TGTGCCAGCAGCTCAAAAGCGGGAGGGTTCTACGAGCAGTACTTC. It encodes CASSSKAGGFYEQYF.

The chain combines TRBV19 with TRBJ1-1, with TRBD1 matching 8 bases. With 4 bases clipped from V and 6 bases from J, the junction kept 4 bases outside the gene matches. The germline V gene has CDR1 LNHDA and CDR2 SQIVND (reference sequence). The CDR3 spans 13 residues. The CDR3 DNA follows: TGTGCCAGTAGTAACTCAGGGGGCCCTGAAGCTTTCTTT. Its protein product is CASSNSGGPEAFF.

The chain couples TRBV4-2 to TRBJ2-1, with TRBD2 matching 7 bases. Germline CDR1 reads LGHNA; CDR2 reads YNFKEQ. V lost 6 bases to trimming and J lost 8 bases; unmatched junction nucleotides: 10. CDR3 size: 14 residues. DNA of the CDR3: TGTGCCAGCAGGGCGGGAGCCCTTGGGGATGAGCAGTTCTTC. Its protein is CASRAGALGDEQFF.

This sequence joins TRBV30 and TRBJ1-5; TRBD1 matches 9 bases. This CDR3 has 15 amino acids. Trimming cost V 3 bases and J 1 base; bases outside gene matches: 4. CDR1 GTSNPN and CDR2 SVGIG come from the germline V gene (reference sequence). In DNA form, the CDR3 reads TGTGCCTGGAGGCCAGGGACAGGGAGCAATCAGCCCCAGCATTTT. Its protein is CAWRPGTGSNQPQHF.